Shown below are 22 T cell receptor beta chains from a single sample sequenced in a study of CD8+ T cells in alopecia areata (dated by TCRdb to the late 2010s). The library was generated by the immunoSEQ multiplex PCR assay. RNA was extracted from all samples and reverse transcribed into cDNA, which served as template for TCR sequencing. This is the immuneACCESS table as TCRdb keeps it, with only in-frame sequences that have V and J called. A part of the clones is gone; compared with another copy, unresolved V genes explain less than half, and the rest is unexplained. The sample table shows hundreds of thousands of clones, and approximately 61% are seen once. Just over 0.45% of the sample is taken by the ten largest. Sample time point, as interpreted from the label and publication: baseline before oral tofacitinib. The input for sequencing was CD4+ T cells sorted from blood, taken at week 0. Receptor source: a human donor with alopecia areata.

This clone was detected a few times. CDR3 in amino acids: CAWSATGTAEAFF. CDR3 sequence (DNA): TGTGCCTGGAGTGCAACCGGGACAGCCGAAGCTTTCTTT. The chain links TRBV30 to TRBJ1-1; TRBD1 aligns across 7 bases. Losses at the gene ends were 1 base for V and 8 bases for J; bases not matched to a gene: 7. Looked up from germline, CDR1 is GTSNPN and CDR2 is SVGIG (reference sequence). The CDR3 loop spans 13 amino acids.

This clone turned up a few times. This chain joins TRBV23-1 and TRBJ1-6; D gene unclear. TRBV23-1 is an open reading frame whose function is uncertain. V was cut by 6 bases and J by 6 bases, with 6 bases left in between. The CDR3 has 12 residues. The chain's CDR3 is CASRNFNSPLHF. The CDR3 region has the DNA TGCGCCAGCAGGAATTTTAATTCACCCCTCCACTTT.

The chain combines TRBV7-3 with TRBJ1-1, with D uncertain. From germline, CDR1 is SGHTA and CDR2 FQGTGA. V lost 2 bases and J 4 bases, leaving 14 bases between the germline ends. The CDR3 totals 15 residues. This CDR3 is CASSLVSVGFTEAFF. As DNA, the CDR3 is TGTGCCAGCAGCTTAGTAAGTGTGGGCTTCACTGAAGCTTTCTTT. Supplemented by reference TRBV7-3 and TRBJ1-1, the full variable domain reads GAGVSQTPSNKVTEKGKYVELRCDPISGHTALYWYRQSLGQGPEFLIYFQGTGAADDSGLPNDRFFAVRPEGSVSTLKIQRTERGDSAVYLCASSLVSVGFTEAFFGQGTRLTVV.

The chain employs TRBV30 and TRBJ1-2; 7 nucleotides align to TRBD1. Germline CDR1 reads GTSNPN; CDR2 reads SVGIG (reference sequence). The V gene end was trimmed by 3 bases and the J gene end by 7 bases; junction bases not matched to a gene: 11. There are 14 residues in the CDR3. For the CDR3, the DNA is TGTGCCTGGAGCCCCCCGCGACAGGGTCGTGGCTACACCTTC. It translates to CAWSPPRQGRGYTF.

This clone was seen once. The J gene is TRBJ2-2, the V gene TRBV29-1; D ambiguous. V lost 3 bases and J lost 2, with 4 bases in between. This CDR3 has 12 amino acids. The germline V gene encodes CDR1 SQVTM and CDR2 ANQGSEA. The CDR3 reads CSVELNTGELFF. As DNA, the CDR3 is TGCAGCGTTGAGTTAAACACCGGGGAGCTGTTTTTT.

The V gene is TRBV7-6, the J gene TRBJ2-7; 7 bases agree with TRBD1. The CDR3 totals 15 residues. V lost 6 bases, J lost 2 bases, and 10 bases stayed unmatched. CDR1 and CDR2 (germline): SGHVS, FNYEAQ. The CDR3 region has the DNA TGTGCCAGCAGTCCCGTTTCCGGGACAGCCTACGAGCAGTACTTC. Translated, it gives CASSPVSGTAYEQYF.

This chain links TRBV18 with TRBJ1-1; D is ambiguous. Germline assignment: CDR1 KGHSH and CDR2 LQKENI. The germline V and J ends were trimmed by 1 base and 2 bases, with 14 bases remaining between them. The CDR3 runs to 16 residues. CDR3 coding DNA: TGTGCCAGCTCACCACTGGCGGTCGCCAGAAACACTGAAGCTTTCTTT. Translation: CASSPLAVARNTEAFF.

This clone was seen only once. This chain connects TRBV25-1 to TRBJ1-6; a possible D gene is TRBD1 (6 bases). The germline V gene encodes CDR1 MGHDK and CDR2 SYGVNS. The V gene lost 9 bases and the J gene lost 6 bases, with 15 bases spanning the gap. The CDR3 runs to 14 residues. CDR3 coding DNA: TGTGCCAGTGGGGTCAGGACAGCTAATTCACCCCTCCACTTT. Its translation is CASGVRTANSPLHF.

This clone has only a few counts. This chain uses TRBV2 with TRBJ1-2, with TRBD1 identical over 7 bases. The V and J ends lost 11 bases and 6 bases, in that order; junction bases with no gene match: 15. CDR1 and CDR2 from the germline V gene are SNHLY and FYNNEI. The CDR3 covers 14 residues. CDR3 in DNA: TGTGCCTCCCTACGCCTCGAGGGGGCGGATGGCTACACCTTC. Its protein is CASLRLEGADGYTF.

J is TRBJ1-2 and V is TRBV25-1, with D perhaps TRBD1 (6 bases). V lost 6 bases, J lost 8 bases, and 16 bases lay in between. The V gene's germline CDR1 is MGHDK and CDR2 SYGVNS. This CDR3 has 13 residues. CDR3 sequence reads: CASRMDTGRGYTF. The CDR3 bases are TGTGCCAGCAGGATGGATACAGGGAGAGGCTACACCTTC.

The V and J genes are TRBV5-8 and TRBJ2-3; 9 bases align to TRBD2. Germline CDR1 is SGHTS and CDR2 is YDEGEE. This CDR3 region has 15 residues. V shed 4 bases, J shed 4 bases, and the junction held 7 bases outside the gene matches. DNA of the CDR3: TGTGCCAGCAGCCACAGCGGGGGGAGCGCAGATACGCAGTATTTT. It translates to CASSHSGGSADTQYF.

V gene TRBV9 combines with J gene TRBJ2-1, with no clear D. The germline CDR1 and CDR2 sequences are SGDLS and YYNGEE. This CDR3 has 13 amino acids. Trimming removed 4 bases at V and 9 bases at J, with 14 bases between. The CDR3 loop is CASSPGVSVEQFF. The DNA for the CDR3 is TGTGCCAGCAGCCCTGGGGTTTCGGTTGAGCAGTTCTTC. Looking up the rest from reference TRBV9 and TRBJ2-1 gives the full variable domain: DSGVTQTPKHLITATGQRVTLRCSPRSGDLSVYWYQQSLDQGLQFLIQYYNGEERAKGNILERFSAQQFPDLHSELNLSSLELGDSALYFCASSPGVSVEQFFGPGTRLTVL.

The genes are TRBV5-1 and TRBJ1-1; 9 bases agree with TRBD1. The germline CDR1 and CDR2 sequences are SGHRS and YFSETQ. After removal of 4 bases from V and 6 bases from J, the junction contained 7 bases not matched to a gene. The CDR3 consists of 14 residues. In DNA, the CDR3 is TGCGCCAGCAGCGTCGGACAGGGGATCCCTGAAGCTTTCTTT. This sequence encodes CASSVGQGIPEAFF.

This rearrangement joins TRBV7-9 to TRBJ2-1; TRBD1 agrees at 10 bases. J gave up 3 bases and V 6 bases, and 5 bases lay outside the gene matches. Germline CDR1 SEHNR, CDR2 FQNEAQ (reference sequence). This CDR3 contains 15 residues. The CDR3 loop reads CASRARTGGYNEQFF. Written as DNA, the CDR3 is TGTGCCAGCAGGGCTCGGACAGGGGGCTACAATGAGCAGTTCTTC.

The CDR3 DNA follows: TGCAGCGGGAACTTGAACACTGAAGCTTTCTTT. As protein: CSGNLNTEAFF. The chain recombines TRBV29-1 with TRBJ1-1; no clear D. This CDR3 is 11 amino acids long. V was pared by 7 bases and J by 0 bases, with 6 bases between. CDR1 SQVTM and CDR2 ANQGSEA come from the germline V gene.

J is TRBJ2-3 and V is TRBV4-2; no firm D call. Germline values: CDR1 LGHNA, CDR2 YNFKEQ. V was shortened by 0 bases and J by 0 bases, with 10 bases between the two germline ends. The CDR3 contains 16 residues. CDR3 in DNA: TGTGCCAGCAGCCAAGATTTGGTGACTAGCACAGATACGCAGTATTTT. This codes for CASSQDLVTSTDTQYF.

J is TRBJ2-7 and V is TRBV14; 11 nucleotides match TRBD2. The CDR3 is 13 amino acids. V shed 4 bases and J 5 bases; nucleotides not matched to a gene: 1. The germline CDR1 and CDR2 sequences are SGHDN and FVKESK. This CDR3 is CASSPGLADEQYF. The CDR3 DNA reads TGTGCCAGCAGCCCGGGACTAGCGGACGAGCAGTACTTC. The entire variable domain, with the rest obtained from reference TRBV14 and TRBJ2-7, is as follows: EAGVTQFPSHSVIEKGQTVTLRCDPISGHDNLYWYRRVMGKEIKFLLHFVKESKQDESGMPNNRFLAERTGGTYSTLKVQPAELEDSGVYFCASSPGLADEQYFGPGTRLTVT.

This sequence joins TRBV7-2 and TRBJ2-7, with D perhaps TRBD2 (5 bases). Germline V CDR1 and CDR2: SGHTA, FQGNSA. This CDR3 contains 13 residues. V dropped 5 bases and J dropped 2 bases, with 10 bases sitting between them. The CDR3 DNA follows: TGTGCCAGCAGCCCTCCGGGGACCTACGAGCAGTACTTC. Its protein is CASSPPGTYEQYF.

The V gene is TRBV7-6, the J gene TRBJ1-6, with D maybe TRBD1 (5 bases). The CDR3 is 14 residues long. From germline, CDR1 is SGHVS and CDR2 FNYEAQ. V lost 5 bases to trimming and J lost 8 bases, with 13 bases between them. This chain's CDR3 is CASSRRGGDSPLHF. As DNA, the CDR3 is TGTGCCAGCAGCCGAAGGGGCGGGGATTCACCCCTCCACTTT.

This rearrangement joins TRBV29-1 to TRBJ2-4; D might be TRBD2 (5 bases). V shed 3 bases and J shed 0 bases, with 12 bases lying between them. Germline-derived CDR1 and CDR2 are SQVTM and ANQGSEA. This CDR3 is 15 amino acids long. CDR3 DNA sequence: TGCAGCGTTGAGATGGCGGGTCTAGCCAAAAACATTCAGTACTTC. It is translated as CSVEMAGLAKNIQYF.

The J gene is TRBJ2-1, the V gene TRBV9, with 7 positions matching TRBD2. CDR1 and CDR2 from the germline V gene are SGDLS and YYNGEE. There are 15 residues in the CDR3. The V and J ends lost 4 bases and 4 bases, in that order; junction bases with no gene match: 8. The CDR3 coding sequence is TGTGCCAGCAGCCCTCGGGCTAGCGGTTACAATGAGCAGTTCTTC. Protein sequence: CASSPRASGYNEQFF. Full variable domain (remainder filled in from reference TRBV9 and TRBJ2-1): DSGVTQTPKHLITATGQRVTLRCSPRSGDLSVYWYQQSLDQGLQFLIQYYNGEERAKGNILERFSAQQFPDLHSELNLSSLELGDSALYFCASSPRASGYNEQFFGPGTRLTVL.

The genes are TRBV4-1 and TRBJ1-2, with D perhaps TRBD1 (5 bases). Germline V gene lookup returns CDR1 MGHRA and CDR2 YSYEKL. The V end lost 1 base, the J end lost 4 bases, and 22 bases lay between the germline ends. The CDR3 has 18 residues. The CDR3 sequence: CASSQGATGRQGGYGYTF. CDR3 coding DNA: TGCGCCAGCAGCCAAGGAGCGACGGGAAGGCAGGGAGGCTATGGCTACACCTTC.